A single sample gave rise to the 31 T cell receptor beta chains below, sequenced in a study of cytomegalovirus exposure and HLA in healthy donors. The PCR employed 60 Vbeta primers together with 13 Jbeta primers. Produced via immunoSEQ multiplex PCR; TCRdb's table is partial and in-frame only. The repertoire holds 200,000 or so clones, around 77% seen once, with under 3% in the top ten. The sample was PBMCs. The source of these receptors is a woman aged 25-40 years in good health and CMV-seronegative.

The rearrangement joins TRBV28 to TRBJ2-5, with 8 bases matching TRBD2. CDR3 length equals 15 residues. Germline-derived CDR1 and CDR2 are MDHEN and SYDVKM. V lost 2 bases and J lost 3; bases outside the gene matches: 5. CDR3 DNA sequence: TGTGCCAGCAGTTTACAGCGGGGGAGAAAAGAGACCCAGTACTTC. Encoded protein: CASSLQRGRKETQYF.

The V and J genes are TRBV28 and TRBJ2-1, with 7 bases lining up with TRBD1. The CDR3 is 14 residues long. Germline CDR1 and CDR2: MDHEN and SYDVKM. V lost 6 bases and J lost 7; bases outside the gene matches: 9. CDR3 nucleotide sequence: TGTGCCAGCAGACCCGGACAGGCGTGGAATGAGCAGTTCTTC. Amino acids: CASRPGQAWNEQFF.

This clone came up a few times. The V call is TRBV29-1, the J call TRBJ2-1; possible D gene TRBD2, 6 bases. Germline loops: CDR1 SQVTM, CDR2 ANQGSEA. The CDR3 is made up of 14 amino acids. Trimming cost V 6 bases and J 8 bases, with 20 bases left between them. CDR3 bases: TGCAGCGTCCCCCGGGACTTCGGCGGCGATGAGCAGTTCTTC. This codes for CSVPRDFGGDEQFF.

The rearrangement joins TRBV7-8 to TRBJ1-1, with no clear D. The ends were cut back, 5 bases at V and 7 bases at J, with 11 bases in the middle. The CDR3 spans 12 residues. Germline V gene lookup returns CDR1 SGHVS and CDR2 FQNEAQ. As DNA, the CDR3 is TGTGCCAGCAGCCCCCCAGGCGTTGAAGCTTTCTTT. This sequence encodes CASSPPGVEAFF.

The V call is TRBV2, the J call TRBJ2-3; 9 positions agree with TRBD1. This CDR3 is built from 14 residues. The V segment lost 11 bases and the J segment 3 bases; nucleotides outside the gene matches: 9. Germline V lookup: CDR1 SNHLY, CDR2 FYNNEI. The CDR3: CASRLDRGTDTQYF. The DNA for the CDR3 is TGTGCCTCCCGCCTAGACAGGGGGACAGATACGCAGTATTTT.

This chain connects TRBV18 to TRBJ2-1; 10 bases are shared with TRBD2. Germline values: CDR1 KGHSH, CDR2 LQKENI. This CDR3 has 19 residues. J was trimmed by 0 bases and V by 3 bases; bases with no gene match: 11. CDR3 amino acids: CASSPWKAGGGSSYNEQFF. CDR3 coding DNA: TGTGCCAGCTCACCTTGGAAAGCGGGAGGGGGGAGCTCCTACAATGAGCAGTTCTTC.

The chain couples TRBV5-1 to TRBJ2-3; 7 positions agree with TRBD1. The germline V gene encodes CDR1 SGHRS and CDR2 YFSETQ. J was trimmed by 2 bases and V by 3 bases; bases with no gene match: 3. The CDR3 has 14 residues. The CDR3 coding sequence is TGCGCCAGCAGCTGGACAGGAGTCACAGATACGCAGTATTTT. Translating gives CASSWTGVTDTQYF.

V is TRBV5-1 and J is TRBJ1-1, with D maybe TRBD1 (5 bases). V gave up 2 bases and J gave up 4 bases, with 6 bases separating them. The CDR3 covers 12 residues. Germline CDR1 is SGHRS and CDR2 is YFSETQ. CDR3 bases: TGCGCCAGCAGCTTTACAGGCACTGAAGCTTTCTTT. Translated: CASSFTGTEAFF.

The gene calls are TRBV10-1 and TRBJ2-5; TRBD1 matches at 8 bases. After removal of 5 bases from V and 1 base from J, the junction contained 6 bases not matched to a gene. The CDR3 is made up of 15 amino acids. The V gene's germline CDR1 is WNHNN and CDR2 SYGVQD (reference sequence). This chain's CDR3 is CASSPGQGRQETQYF. DNA for the CDR3: TGCGCCAGCAGTCCCGGACAGGGCCGCCAAGAGACCCAGTACTTC.

This sequence joins TRBV29-1 and TRBJ2-3, with TRBD1 identical over 7 bases. The CDR3 runs 15 residues. V lost 5 bases to trimming and J lost 4 bases; unmatched junction nucleotides: 12. From germline, CDR1 is SQVTM and CDR2 ANQGSEA. The CDR3 loop is CSVRGETGLPDTQYF. The CDR3 DNA follows: TGCAGCGTTCGCGGCGAGACAGGGCTCCCAGATACGCAGTATTTT.

In nucleotides, the CDR3 is TGTGCCAGTAGTCCTCGACAGGGCCTCGGACGACAGCCCCAGCATTTT. It is translated as CASSPRQGLGRQPQHF. The V gene is TRBV19, the J gene TRBJ1-5; 7 bases are a match to TRBD1. In germline, CDR1 is LNHDA, CDR2 SQIVND (reference sequence). V shed 5 bases and J 7 bases; nucleotides not matched to a gene: 14. The CDR3 has 16 residues.

The chain uses TRBV9 and TRBJ1-1; D gene ambiguous. Trimming removed 4 bases from V and 6 bases from J, with 13 bases in between. From germline, CDR1 is SGDLS and CDR2 YYNGEE. The CDR3 is 13 amino acids. CDR3 bases: TGTGCCAGCAGCACCAGTCAGAGGGCTGAAGCTTTCTTT. Translating gives CASSTSQRAEAFF.

The V call is TRBV19, the J call TRBJ1-3, with D uncertain. Trimming pared 7 bases from V and 1 base from J, leaving 14 bases between. CDR1 is LNHDA and CDR2 is SQIVND in the germline V gene (reference sequence). There are 15 residues in the CDR3. CDR3 amino acids: CASTPRVRSGNTIYF. In nucleotides, the CDR3 is TGTGCCAGTACCCCCCGAGTCCGGTCTGGAAACACCATATATTTT.

The DNA of the CDR3 is TGTGCCAGTAGTTCCCTTGACAGGGGCCCAGATGGCTACACCTTC. Encoded protein: CASSSLDRGPDGYTF. V usage is TRBV19 and J usage is TRBJ1-2; 8 bases map to TRBD1. V lost 5 bases and J lost 6; bases outside the gene matches: 11. Germline assignment: CDR1 LNHDA and CDR2 SQIVND (reference sequence). CDR3 size: 15 residues.

The chain employs TRBV13 and TRBJ2-1; the D is unclear. Germline values: CDR1 PRHDT, CDR2 FYEKMQ (reference sequence). Deletions cut 3 bases from V and 8 bases from J, with 11 bases between. The CDR3 length is 13 residues. In DNA form, the CDR3 reads TGTGCCAGCAGCTTGTCTAATCAAGATGAGCAGTTCTTC. Its translation: CASSLSNQDEQFF.

The V call is TRBV4-1, the J call TRBJ2-2; possibly TRBD1 for D (6 bases). This CDR3 has 14 amino acids. CDR1 and CDR2 from the germline V gene are MGHRA and YSYEKL. V gave up 6 bases and J gave up 6 bases, with 14 bases separating them. The DNA for the CDR3 is TGCGCCAGCAGAGTCCTAGGGGGTTCCGGGGAGCTGTTTTTT. Residues: CASRVLGGSGELFF.

Here the CDR3 DNA reads TGTGCTAGTGGTTTGGGGGACAGGCAGTTCTTC. This encodes CASGLGDRQFF. The chain combines TRBV12-5 with TRBJ2-1; TRBD1 matches 7 bases. CDR3 size: 11 residues. Germline CDR1 and CDR2: LGHNT and FRNRAP. V was pared by 1 base and J by 12 bases, with 0 bases of the junction left unmatched.

A single count supports this clone. The chain employs TRBV11-1 and TRBJ2-4; 8 nucleotides agree with TRBD1. The V gene's germline CDR1 is SGHAT and CDR2 FQDESV (reference sequence). J lost 6 bases, V lost 5 bases, and 12 bases had no gene match. CDR3 length: 16 amino acids. The DNA of the CDR3 is TGTGCCAGCAGCGCCGCGACAGGGGCCCTCAGAAACATTCAGTACTTC. The encoded protein is CASSAATGALRNIQYF.

The chain recombines TRBV14 with TRBJ2-7; TRBD2 agrees at 7 bases. CDR1 and CDR2 (germline): SGHDN, FVKESK. Losses at the gene ends were 1 base for V and 5 bases for J; bases not matched to a gene: 8. The CDR3 is 15 amino acids. The CDR3 DNA reads as TGTGCCAGCAGCCAAGGCGGGGGTGGCGGAAACGAGCAGTACTTC. It is translated as CASSQGGGGGNEQYF. The complete variable domain, with remaining parts taken from reference TRBV14 and TRBJ2-7, reads EAGVTQFPSHSVIEKGQTVTLRCDPISGHDNLYWYRRVMGKEIKFLLHFVKESKQDESGMPNNRFLAERTGGTYSTLKVQPAELEDSGVYFCASSQGGGGGNEQYFGPGTRLTVT.

This clone is a singleton in its sample. The rearrangement joins TRBV7-2 to TRBJ1-5; 9 bases are a match to TRBD1. J lost 6 bases, V lost 5 bases, and 5 bases had no gene match. This CDR3 has 14 amino acids. The germline V gene encodes CDR1 SGHTA and CDR2 FQGNSA. CDR3 amino acids: CASSTQGAGQPQHF. CDR3 nucleotides: TGTGCCAGCAGCACACAGGGGGCAGGTCAGCCCCAGCATTTT.

The rearrangement joins TRBV7-8 to TRBJ1-6; D gene ambiguous. The CDR3 runs 14 residues. Trimming took 4 bases from V and 5 from J, leaving 9 bases between them. The germline V gene encodes CDR1 SGHVS and CDR2 FQNEAQ. The CDR3 spells CASSWRGDNSPLHF. As DNA, the CDR3 is TGTGCCAGCAGCTGGCGGGGAGATAATTCACCCCTCCACTTT.

The DNA of the CDR3 is TGTGCCAGCTCACCCCTATCTAAGCATGGCTACACCTTC. Its protein is CASSPLSKHGYTF. The chain carries TRBV18 and TRBJ1-2; D call uncertain. The germline CDR1 and CDR2 sequences are KGHSH and LQKENI. V dropped 3 bases and J dropped 6 bases, with 11 bases sitting between them. The CDR3 has 13 amino acids. Full variable domain (remainder filled in from reference TRBV18 and TRBJ1-2): NAGVMQNPRHLVRRRGQEARLRCSPMKGHSHVYWYRQLPEEGLKFMVYLQKENIIDESGMPKERFSAEFPKEGPSILRIQQVVRGDSAAYFCASSPLSKHGYTFGSGTRLTVV.

Notes on this clone: The identical CDR3 is also encoded by other nucleotide sequences in the sample. The chain has TRBV18 and TRBJ2-1; D is unresolved. V was cut by 2 bases and J by 2 bases, with 7 bases left in between. This CDR3 comprises 14 residues. In germline, CDR1 is KGHSH, CDR2 LQKENI. The CDR3 bases are TGTGCCAGCTCACCAACTCGGGCCTACAATGAGCAGTTCTTC. Protein product: CASSPTRAYNEQFF. Full variable domain (outside the CDR3, taken from reference TRBV18 and TRBJ2-1): NAGVMQNPRHLVRRRGQEARLRCSPMKGHSHVYWYRQLPEEGLKFMVYLQKENIIDESGMPKERFSAEFPKEGPSILRIQQVVRGDSAAYFCASSPTRAYNEQFFGPGTRLTVL.

The chain recombines TRBV9 with TRBJ1-2; 9 bases line up with TRBD1. J was trimmed by 3 bases and V by 0 bases; bases with no gene match: 9. The CDR3 loop spans 17 amino acids. Germline CDR1 is SGDLS and CDR2 is YYNGEE. CDR3 amino acids: CASSVGRGQGSHYGYTF. CDR3 nucleotides: TGTGCCAGCAGCGTAGGGCGGGGACAGGGATCCCACTATGGCTACACCTTC.

This clone was picked up one time. The chain employs TRBV28 and TRBJ2-7; D is perhaps TRBD1 (5 bases). The germline CDR1 and CDR2 sequences are MDHEN and SYDVKM. The CDR3 sequence is 14 residues long. Between the trimmed V and J ends, which lost 5 bases and 1 base, there was a span of 12 bases. The CDR3 loop is CASSPGGASYEQYF. The CDR3 nucleotides read TGTGCCAGCAGTCCGGGTGGGGCGTCCTACGAGCAGTACTTC. Complete variable domain (other parts from reference TRBV28 and TRBJ2-7): DVKVTQSSRYLVKRTGEKVFLECVQDMDHENMFWYRQDPGLGLRLIYFSYDVKMKEKGDIPEGYSVSREKKERFSLILESASTNQTSMYLCASSPGGASYEQYFGPGTRLTVT.

CDR3 in DNA: TGTGCCAGCAGCGTAGTAGGGACAGGGGGCACCGGGGAGCTGTTTTTT. Amino acids: CASSVVGTGGTGELFF. This chain uses TRBV9 with TRBJ2-2; 11 nucleotides agree with TRBD1. The junction had 2 bases not matched to a gene; V was cut back by 0 bases and J by 4 bases. Germline CDR1 and CDR2: SGDLS and YYNGEE. The CDR3 consists of 16 residues. The full variable domain, in which reference TRBV9 and TRBJ2-2 provide the parts outside the CDR3, is DSGVTQTPKHLITATGQRVTLRCSPRSGDLSVYWYQQSLDQGLQFLIQYYNGEERAKGNILERFSAQQFPDLHSELNLSSLELGDSALYFCASSVVGTGGTGELFFGEGSRLTVL.

The rearrangement links TRBV21-1 to TRBJ1-4; the tabulated D call, TRBD1, remains unverified against the DNA. TRBV21-1 is a pseudogene locus. CDR3 length: 16 amino acids. In nucleotides, the CDR3 is TGTGCCAGCAGCAAAGCGGGGACAGGGTATTATGAAAAACTGTTTTTT. It is translated as CASSKAGTGYYEKLFF.

This chain connects TRBV6-5 to TRBJ2-5, with TRBD2 identical over 8 bases. Matching the DNA end better, TRBJ2-7 makes the J call doubtful. Germline assignment: CDR1 MNHEY and CDR2 SVGAGI. CDR3 length: 16 residues. The CDR3 DNA sequence: TGTGCCAGCAGTTACTCTGCGGGAGGATTCTCCTACGAGCAGTACTTC. Encoded protein: CASSYSAGGFSYEQYF.

The chain is built from TRBV5-1 and TRBJ2-2; TRBD2 matches at 11 bases. The V and J ends lost 4 bases and 5 bases, in that order; junction bases with no gene match: 10. The CDR3 runs 17 residues. The germline V gene has CDR1 SGHRS and CDR2 YFSETQ. The CDR3 loop is CASSVGPLAGGTGELFF. The DNA for the CDR3 is TGCGCCAGCAGCGTAGGTCCTCTAGCGGGAGGTACCGGGGAGCTGTTTTTT.

This rearrangement joins TRBV29-1 to TRBJ1-1; D uncertain. Trimming took 7 bases from V and 3 from J, leaving 12 bases between them. This CDR3 spans 12 amino acids. Per germline, CDR1 SQVTM and CDR2 ANQGSEA. The CDR3, as DNA: TGCAGCGCCTCGCCGCGGGACACTGAAGCTTTCTTT. This translates into CSASPRDTEAFF.

V gene TRBV18 combines with J gene TRBJ1-2; D is undetermined. The V and J ends lost 5 bases and 6 bases respectively, with 10 bases between them. CDR1 and CDR2 (germline): KGHSH, LQKENI. CDR3 length: 12 amino acids. This CDR3 is CASSLARDGYTF. The CDR3 DNA follows: TGTGCCAGCTCATTGGCTCGGGATGGCTACACCTTC.